Below, 22 T cell receptor beta chains from the same sample are listed, as sequenced in a study of CD8 T cells in Susac syndrome. The authors reverse transcribed about 0.5 to 1 ug RNA with random hexamers. TCRdb recomputed calls from the immunoSEQ multiplex PCR reads with MiXCR, one row per CDR3 protein. The repertoire holds 130,000 or so distinct CDR3 sequences, with 75% to 90% as singletons. The sequenced sample was CD8+ T cells from PBMCs. Receptors were obtained from a human donor with multiple sclerosis.

The chain combines TRBV7-3 with TRBJ1-1; no reliable D call. From germline, CDR1 is SGHTA and CDR2 FQGTGA. V lost 3 bases, J lost 5 bases, and 10 bases lay in between. CDR3 size: 13 residues. DNA of the CDR3: TGTGCCAGCAGCTTGGGGTCCGCAACTGAAGCTTTCTTT. Its translation: CASSLGSATEAFF.

J is TRBJ1-3 and V is TRBV25-1; D ambiguous. Germline assignment: CDR1 MGHDK and CDR2 SYGVNS. The germline V and J ends were trimmed by 4 bases and 7 bases, with 8 bases remaining between them. The CDR3 extends over 12 amino acids. This CDR3 is CASSAHGNTIYF. The CDR3 DNA follows: TGTGCCAGCAGTGCCCATGGGAACACCATATATTTT.

V is TRBV7-9 and J is TRBJ2-1; D is uncertain. Germline V gene data show CDR1 as SEHNR and CDR2 as FQNEAQ (reference sequence). The CDR3 extends over 13 amino acids. The V and J ends lost 4 bases and 7 bases respectively, with 11 bases between them. This chain's CDR3 is CASSSTFENEQFF. DNA of the CDR3: TGTGCCAGCAGCTCCACCTTTGAGAATGAGCAGTTCTTC.

This rearrangement joins TRBV28 to TRBJ2-7, with 7 bases aligning to TRBD2. Germline V gene lookup returns CDR1 MDHEN and CDR2 SYDVKM. The ends lost 3 bases at V and 4 bases at J; junction bases unmatched: 6. The CDR3 covers 14 residues. The CDR3 bases are TGTGCCAGCAGTTTCGCGGGGGAAACGTACGAGCAGTACTTC. Translation: CASSFAGETYEQYF.

This chain links TRBV3-1 with TRBJ1-2; D is ambiguous. CDR1 and CDR2 from the germline V gene are LGHDT and YNNKEL (reference sequence). Deletions cut 0 bases from V and 4 bases from J, with 12 bases between. The CDR3 has 15 amino acids. CDR3 residues: CASSQDISQPYGYTF. The CDR3 nucleotides read TGTGCCAGCAGCCAAGATATTTCCCAACCCTATGGCTACACCTTC.

This clonotype was recorded once. The CDR3 protein is CASSLDPYGYTF. The CDR3 DNA reads as TGTGCCAGCAGTCTTGACCCTTATGGCTACACCTTC. This rearrangement joins TRBV12-3 or TRBV12-4 to TRBJ1-2; D is unresolved. Trimming stripped 5 bases from V and 5 bases from J, with 9 bases between. The CDR3 has 12 amino acids.

The V and J genes are TRBV29-1 and TRBJ2-7; the match to TRBD1 covers 7 bases. V lost 6 bases and J lost 0; bases outside the gene matches: 5. From germline, CDR1 is SQVTM and CDR2 ANQGSEA. This CDR3 has 13 residues. CDR3 in DNA: TGCAGCGTCCGACAGGGAAGCTCCTACGAGCAGTACTTC. This translates into CSVRQGSSYEQYF.

The J gene is TRBJ2-5, the V gene TRBV4-1; D uncertain. Germline V lookup: CDR1 MGHRA, CDR2 YSYEKL. This CDR3 region has 14 residues. V was clipped by 0 bases and J by 2 bases, with 7 bases between them. CDR3 sequence reads: CASSQDQLQETQYF. The DNA of the CDR3 is TGCGCCAGCAGCCAAGATCAACTTCAAGAGACCCAGTACTTC.

The rearrangement joins TRBV7-9 to TRBJ2-1; 11 nucleotides line up with TRBD2. The CDR3 runs 15 residues. The germline V gene has CDR1 SEHNR and CDR2 FQNEAQ (reference sequence). Trimming cost V 5 bases and J 5 bases; bases outside gene matches: 5. The CDR3 sequence is CASSDRLAGNNEQFF. The CDR3 bases are TGTGCCAGCAGCGATCGACTAGCGGGGAACAATGAGCAGTTCTTC. Full variable domain (outside the CDR3, taken from reference TRBV7-9 and TRBJ2-1): DTGVSQNPRHKITKRGQNVTFRCDPISEHNRLYWYRQTLGQGPEFLTYFQNEAQLEKSRLLSDRFSAERPKGSFSTLEIQRTEQGDSAMYLCASSDRLAGNNEQFFGPGTRLTVL.

The chain is built from TRBV27 and TRBJ1-5; D is unresolved. Germline V gene data show CDR1 as MNHEY and CDR2 as SMNVEV (reference sequence). This CDR3 has 14 amino acids. The V end lost 1 base, the J end lost 0 bases, and 4 bases lay between the germline ends. For the CDR3, the DNA is TGTGCCAGCAGTTTATGGAGTAGCAATCAGCCCCAGCATTTT. Its protein product is CASSLWSSNQPQHF.

The chain employs TRBV10-3 and TRBJ2-5, with D hard to call. This CDR3 has 16 residues. The ends were cut back, 2 bases at V and 1 base at J, with 14 bases in the middle. Germline CDR1 and CDR2: ENHRY and SYGVKD. The CDR3, as DNA: TGTGCCATCAGTGAGGCCGAAGCCCACCCCCAAGAGACCCAGTACTTC. Protein sequence: CAISEAEAHPQETQYF.

The CDR3 DNA reads TGTGCCAGCAGCCAAGATTGGCCGGGGGGGAAGACTGAAGCTTTCTTT. It codes for CASSQDWPGGKTEAFF. The V gene is TRBV4-2, the J gene TRBJ1-1, with D possibly matching TRBD1 (5 bases). V was trimmed by 0 bases and J by 5 bases, leaving 16 bases between them. The CDR3 consists of 16 residues. Germline V gene data show CDR1 as LGHNA and CDR2 as YNFKEQ.

Only a few counts were recorded for this clonotype. The chain recombines TRBV4-1 with TRBJ2-5, with 9 bases fitting TRBD1. V lost 4 bases, J lost 4 bases, and 7 bases stayed unmatched. Germline loops: CDR1 MGHRA, CDR2 YSYEKL. The CDR3 has 15 amino acids. Written as DNA, the CDR3 is TGCGCCAGCAGCCGAAGGACAGGGGCCCTAGAGACCCAGTACTTC. Translation gives CASSRRTGALETQYF.

The gene calls are TRBV12-3 or TRBV12-4 and TRBJ1-3; D not resolved. This CDR3 is built from 18 residues. V was cut by 3 bases and J by 0 bases, with 18 bases left in between. CDR3 loop: CASSLETESFPSGNTIYF. The DNA for the CDR3 is TGTGCCAGCAGTTTGGAGACGGAGAGCTTCCCCTCTGGAAACACCATATATTTT.

This clonotype has just one count. This chain connects TRBV19 to TRBJ2-6; D gene unclear. This CDR3 comprises 15 residues. Trimming shortened V by 4 bases and J by 4 bases, and 11 bases separated the two germline ends. Germline CDR1 LNHDA, CDR2 SQIVND (reference sequence). The CDR3, as DNA: TGTGCCAGTAGTAAAGGGATTTCGGGGGCCAACGTCCTGACTTTC. Protein: CASSKGISGANVLTF. The full variable domain, in which reference TRBV19 and TRBJ2-6 provide the parts outside the CDR3, is DGGITQSPKYLFRKEGQNVTLSCEQNLNHDAMYWYRQDPGQGLRLIYYSQIVNDFQKGDIAEGYSVSREKKESFPLTVTSAQKNPTAFYLCASSKGISGANVLTFGAGSRLTVL.

The CDR3 region has the DNA TGTGCCAGCAGCTTAGAGGGACAGTTGCGTCAGCCCCAGCATTTT. It yields the protein CASSLEGQLRQPQHF. The chain couples TRBV7-8 to TRBJ1-5; 7 bases are a match to TRBD1. This CDR3 spans 15 amino acids. The germline CDR1 and CDR2 sequences are SGHVS and FQNEAQ. Unmatched junction bases numbered 6, after V lost 1 base and J lost 6 bases.

A note on this clonotype: One end of the junction varies from germline; a read error may be responsible. V gene TRBV27 combines with J gene TRBJ1-5; TRBD1 agrees at 7 bases. Germline assignment: CDR1 MNHEY and CDR2 SMNVEV (reference sequence). There are 14 residues in the CDR3. In DNA, the CDR3 is TGTGCCAGCAGTTTCCAGGGGGACAATCAGTCCCAGCATTTT. Protein sequence: CASSFQGDNQSQHF.

J is TRBJ1-5 and V is TRBV6-2 or TRBV6-3; D remains ambiguous. The germline V gene encodes CDR1 MNHEY and CDR2 SVGEGT. V lost 3 bases and J 4 bases, leaving 7 bases between the germline ends. This CDR3 region has 13 residues. The CDR3 loop reads CASSYGGNQPQHF. The CDR3 DNA sequence: TGTGCCAGCAGTTATGGCGGGAATCAGCCCCAGCATTTT.

J is TRBJ1-1 and V is TRBV5-1, with no clear D. This CDR3 is built from 13 residues. CDR1 and CDR2 from the germline V gene are SGHRS and YFSETQ. The ends were cut back, 4 bases at V and 3 bases at J, with 10 bases in the middle. The CDR3 DNA sequence: TGCGCCAGCAGCCATGGGAGCTACACTGAAGCTTTCTTT. As protein: CASSHGSYTEAFF.

V usage is TRBV5-1 and J usage is TRBJ2-5, with TRBD1 matching over 11 bases. The CDR3 runs to 17 residues. The junction had 9 bases not matched to a gene; V was cut back by 0 bases and J by 5 bases. Per the germline V gene, CDR1 is SGHRS and CDR2 is YFSETQ. The CDR3 DNA follows: TGCGCCAGCAGCTTGGTAGGACAGGGGGCGATTTTGGAGACCCAGTACTTC. Amino acid sequence: CASSLVGQGAILETQYF.

Remarks on this clonotype: At one end, the junction sequence differs from germline, possibly due to a read error. The rearrangement links TRBV4-1 to TRBJ2-7, with D possibly TRBD2 on 7 matching bases. Germline V gene data show CDR1 as MGHRA and CDR2 as YSYEKL. CDR3 size: 15 residues. The CDR3 here is CASSLRGGGPNEQYF. As DNA, the CDR3 is TGTGCCAGCAGCCTACGAGGGGGGGGGCCGAACGAGCAGTACTTC.

The chain is built from TRBV27 and TRBJ2-3, with 9 positions matching TRBD2. Per the germline V gene, CDR1 is MNHEY and CDR2 is SMNVEV (reference sequence). This CDR3 contains 14 residues. Losses at the gene ends were 7 bases for V and 2 bases for J; bases not matched to a gene: 4. CDR3 loop: CASTLAGSTDTQYF. Written as DNA, the CDR3 is TGTGCCAGCACCCTAGCGGGATCCACAGATACGCAGTATTTT.